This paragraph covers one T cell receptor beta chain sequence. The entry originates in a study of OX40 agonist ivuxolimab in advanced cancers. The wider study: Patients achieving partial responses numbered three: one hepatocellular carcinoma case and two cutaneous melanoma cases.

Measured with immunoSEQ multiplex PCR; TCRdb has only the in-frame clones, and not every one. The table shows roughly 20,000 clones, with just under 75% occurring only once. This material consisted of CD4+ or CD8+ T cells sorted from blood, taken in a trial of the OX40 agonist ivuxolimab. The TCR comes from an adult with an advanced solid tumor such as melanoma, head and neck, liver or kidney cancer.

The CDR3 nucleotides are TGTGCCAGCAGCCGCGGGGGCTCCTACGAGCAGTACTTC. Protein sequence: CASSRGGSYEQYF. The V call is TRBV11-2, the J call TRBJ2-5; TRBD2 agrees at 7 bases. The J call is doubtful: the DNA matches TRBJ2-7 better. The CDR3 loop spans 13 amino acids. Germline values: CDR1 SGHAT, CDR2 FQNNGV.